Here is one T cell receptor (beta chain) with its context. Its antigen is as yet unknown. Compared with germline, one end of the junction differs, possibly owing to a read error. The donors, healthy Caucasians from Russia, were aged roughly 6 to 90. The CDR3 is 15 amino acids. The V gene's germline CDR1 is LNHNV and CDR2 YYDKDF (reference sequence). For the second PCR, which ran for roughly 7 to 11 cycles, a sample-barcoded 5' primer and a J-beta primer mix were used. TCRdb processed the 5' RACE reads anew with MiXCR; each CDR3 protein has one entry. The data show roughly 680,000 distinct CDR3 sequences, 21% seen once. These data come from a study of blood T cells in healthy people across ages. Study-level results: The diversity estimates, figures obtained from one million T cells, were considered underestimates.

This receptor was obtained from a man between 65 and 80 years old in good health. V gene TRBV15 combines with J gene TRBJ2-5; D uncertain. The sequenced material came from blood. The CDR3 loop reads CATSRDNGRGETPYF. CDR3 bases: TGTGCCACCAGCAGAGATAATGGGCGTGGAGAGACCCCGTACTTC.